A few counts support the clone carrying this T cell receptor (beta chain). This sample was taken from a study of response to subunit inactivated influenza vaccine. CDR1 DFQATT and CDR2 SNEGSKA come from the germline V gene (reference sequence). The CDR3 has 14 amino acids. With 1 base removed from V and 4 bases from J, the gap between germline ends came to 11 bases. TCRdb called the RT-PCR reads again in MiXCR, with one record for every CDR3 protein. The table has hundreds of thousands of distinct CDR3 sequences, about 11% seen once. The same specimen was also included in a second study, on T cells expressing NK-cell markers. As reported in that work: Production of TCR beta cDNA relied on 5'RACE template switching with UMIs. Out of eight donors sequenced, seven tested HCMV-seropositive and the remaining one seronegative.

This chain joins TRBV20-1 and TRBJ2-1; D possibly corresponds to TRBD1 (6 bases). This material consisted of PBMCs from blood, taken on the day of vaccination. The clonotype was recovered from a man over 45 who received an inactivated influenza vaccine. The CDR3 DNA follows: TGCAGTGCTAGAGTCCTAGGGGGATACAATGAGCAGTTCTTC. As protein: CSARVLGGYNEQFF.